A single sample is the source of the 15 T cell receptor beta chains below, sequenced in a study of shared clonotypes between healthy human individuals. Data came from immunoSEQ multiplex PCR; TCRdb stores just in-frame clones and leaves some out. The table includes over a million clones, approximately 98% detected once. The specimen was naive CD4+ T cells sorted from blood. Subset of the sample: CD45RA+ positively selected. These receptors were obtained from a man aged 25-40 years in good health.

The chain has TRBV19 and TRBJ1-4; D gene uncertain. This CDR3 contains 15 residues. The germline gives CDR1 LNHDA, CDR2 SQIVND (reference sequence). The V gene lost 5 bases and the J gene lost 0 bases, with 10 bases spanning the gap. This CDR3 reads CASSARQATNEKLFF. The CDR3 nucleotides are TGTGCCAGTAGTGCCCGTCAGGCAACTAATGAAAAACTGTTTTTT.

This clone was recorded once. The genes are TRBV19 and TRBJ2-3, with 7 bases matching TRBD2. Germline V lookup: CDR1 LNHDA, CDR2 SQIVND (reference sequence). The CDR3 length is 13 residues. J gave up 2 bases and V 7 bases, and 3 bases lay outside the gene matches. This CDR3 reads CASNKRDTDTQYF. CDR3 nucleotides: TGTGCCAGTAATAAGCGGGACACAGATACGCAGTATTTT.

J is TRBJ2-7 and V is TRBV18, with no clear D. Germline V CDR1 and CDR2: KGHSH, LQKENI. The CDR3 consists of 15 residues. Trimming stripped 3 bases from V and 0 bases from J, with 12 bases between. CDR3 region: CASSPSRRSSYEQYF. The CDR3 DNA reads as TGTGCCAGCTCACCCTCGAGACGGAGCTCCTACGAGCAGTACTTC.

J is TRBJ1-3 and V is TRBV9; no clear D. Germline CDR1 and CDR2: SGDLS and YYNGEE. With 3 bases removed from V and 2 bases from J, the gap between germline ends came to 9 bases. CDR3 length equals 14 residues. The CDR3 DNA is TGTGCCAGCAGCGCCCAAGGACCTGGAAACACCATATATTTT. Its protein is CASSAQGPGNTIYF.

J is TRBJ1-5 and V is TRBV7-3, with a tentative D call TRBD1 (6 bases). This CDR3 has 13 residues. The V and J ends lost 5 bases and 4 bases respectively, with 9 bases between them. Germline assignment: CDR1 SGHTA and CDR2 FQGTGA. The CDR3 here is CASSTTGNQPQHF. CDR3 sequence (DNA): TGTGCCAGCAGCACTACAGGGAATCAGCCCCAGCATTTT.

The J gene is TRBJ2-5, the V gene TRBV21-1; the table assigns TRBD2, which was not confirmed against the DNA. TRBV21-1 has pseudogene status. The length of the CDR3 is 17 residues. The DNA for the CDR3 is TGTGCCAGCAGCAAACCGATAGCGGGAGGGGTCCAAGAGACCCAGTACTTC. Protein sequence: CASSKPIAGGVQETQYF.

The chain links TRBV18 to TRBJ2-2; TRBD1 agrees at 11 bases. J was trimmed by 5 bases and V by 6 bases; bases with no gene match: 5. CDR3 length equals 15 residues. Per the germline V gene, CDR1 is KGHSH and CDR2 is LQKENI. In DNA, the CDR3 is TGTGCCAGCTCGCCAGGACAGGGGGCGACCGGGGAGCTGTTTTTT. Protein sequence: CASSPGQGATGELFF. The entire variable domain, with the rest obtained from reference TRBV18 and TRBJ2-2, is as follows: NAGVMQNPRHLVRRRGQEARLRCSPMKGHSHVYWYRQLPEEGLKFMVYLQKENIIDESGMPKERFSAEFPKEGPSILRIQQVVRGDSAAYFCASSPGQGATGELFFGEGSRLTVL.

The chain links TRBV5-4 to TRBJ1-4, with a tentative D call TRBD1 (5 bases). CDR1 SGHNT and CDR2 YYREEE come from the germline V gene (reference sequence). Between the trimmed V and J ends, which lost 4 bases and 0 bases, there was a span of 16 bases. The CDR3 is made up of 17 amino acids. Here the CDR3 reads CASSPRKGPTTNEKLFF. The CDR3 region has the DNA TGTGCCAGCAGCCCTAGGAAGGGGCCTACAACTAATGAAAAACTGTTTTTT.

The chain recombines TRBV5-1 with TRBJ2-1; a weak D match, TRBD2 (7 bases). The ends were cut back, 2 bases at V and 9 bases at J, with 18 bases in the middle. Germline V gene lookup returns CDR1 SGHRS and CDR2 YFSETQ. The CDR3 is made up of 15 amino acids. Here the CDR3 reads CASSLKGGGSGEQFF. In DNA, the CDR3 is TGCGCCAGCAGCTTAAAGGGGGGAGGGTCTGGTGAGCAGTTCTTC.

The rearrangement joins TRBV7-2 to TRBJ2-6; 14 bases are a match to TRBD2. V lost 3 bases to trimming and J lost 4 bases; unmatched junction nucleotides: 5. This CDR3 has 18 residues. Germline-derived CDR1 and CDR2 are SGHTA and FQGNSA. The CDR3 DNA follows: TGTGCCAGCAGCTTGGGACTAGCGGGAGTCCGAGGGGCCAACGTCCTGACTTTC. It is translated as CASSLGLAGVRGANVLTF.

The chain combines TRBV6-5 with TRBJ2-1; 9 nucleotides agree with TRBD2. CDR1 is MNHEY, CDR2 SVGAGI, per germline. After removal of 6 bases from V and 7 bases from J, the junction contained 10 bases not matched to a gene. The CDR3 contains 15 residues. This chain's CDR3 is CASRIAGVFANEQFF. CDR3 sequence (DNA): TGTGCCAGCAGAATAGCGGGAGTCTTTGCTAATGAGCAGTTCTTC.

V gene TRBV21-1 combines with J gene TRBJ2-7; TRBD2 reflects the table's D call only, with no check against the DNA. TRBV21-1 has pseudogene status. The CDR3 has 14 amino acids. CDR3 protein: CASRKTLDGYEQYF. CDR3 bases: TGTGCCAGCAGGAAGACACTAGACGGCTACGAGCAGTACTTC.

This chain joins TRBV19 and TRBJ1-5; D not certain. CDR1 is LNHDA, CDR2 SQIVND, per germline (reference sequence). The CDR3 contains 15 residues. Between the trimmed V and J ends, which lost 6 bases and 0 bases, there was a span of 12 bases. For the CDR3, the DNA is TGTGCCAGTAGAATCGGGGAGGGTAGCAATCAGCCCCAGCATTTT. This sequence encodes CASRIGEGSNQPQHF.

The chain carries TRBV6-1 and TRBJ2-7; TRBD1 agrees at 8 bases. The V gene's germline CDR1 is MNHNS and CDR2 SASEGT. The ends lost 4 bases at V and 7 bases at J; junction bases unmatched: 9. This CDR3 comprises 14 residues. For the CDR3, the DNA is TGTGCCAGCAGTGTGACAGGGGCGGAGTTGGAGCAGTACTTC. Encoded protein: CASSVTGAELEQYF.

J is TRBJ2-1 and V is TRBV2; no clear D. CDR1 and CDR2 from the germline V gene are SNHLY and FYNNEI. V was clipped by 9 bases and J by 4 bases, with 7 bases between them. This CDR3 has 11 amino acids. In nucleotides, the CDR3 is TGTGCCAGTACGACGTACAATGAGCAGTTCTTC. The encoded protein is CASTTYNEQFF. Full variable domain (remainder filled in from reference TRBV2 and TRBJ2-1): EPEVTQTPSHQVTQMGQEVILRCVPISNHLYFYWYRQILGQKVEFLVSFYNNEISEKSEIFDDQFSVERPDGSNFTLKIRSTKLEDSAMYFCASTTYNEQFFGPGTRLTVL.